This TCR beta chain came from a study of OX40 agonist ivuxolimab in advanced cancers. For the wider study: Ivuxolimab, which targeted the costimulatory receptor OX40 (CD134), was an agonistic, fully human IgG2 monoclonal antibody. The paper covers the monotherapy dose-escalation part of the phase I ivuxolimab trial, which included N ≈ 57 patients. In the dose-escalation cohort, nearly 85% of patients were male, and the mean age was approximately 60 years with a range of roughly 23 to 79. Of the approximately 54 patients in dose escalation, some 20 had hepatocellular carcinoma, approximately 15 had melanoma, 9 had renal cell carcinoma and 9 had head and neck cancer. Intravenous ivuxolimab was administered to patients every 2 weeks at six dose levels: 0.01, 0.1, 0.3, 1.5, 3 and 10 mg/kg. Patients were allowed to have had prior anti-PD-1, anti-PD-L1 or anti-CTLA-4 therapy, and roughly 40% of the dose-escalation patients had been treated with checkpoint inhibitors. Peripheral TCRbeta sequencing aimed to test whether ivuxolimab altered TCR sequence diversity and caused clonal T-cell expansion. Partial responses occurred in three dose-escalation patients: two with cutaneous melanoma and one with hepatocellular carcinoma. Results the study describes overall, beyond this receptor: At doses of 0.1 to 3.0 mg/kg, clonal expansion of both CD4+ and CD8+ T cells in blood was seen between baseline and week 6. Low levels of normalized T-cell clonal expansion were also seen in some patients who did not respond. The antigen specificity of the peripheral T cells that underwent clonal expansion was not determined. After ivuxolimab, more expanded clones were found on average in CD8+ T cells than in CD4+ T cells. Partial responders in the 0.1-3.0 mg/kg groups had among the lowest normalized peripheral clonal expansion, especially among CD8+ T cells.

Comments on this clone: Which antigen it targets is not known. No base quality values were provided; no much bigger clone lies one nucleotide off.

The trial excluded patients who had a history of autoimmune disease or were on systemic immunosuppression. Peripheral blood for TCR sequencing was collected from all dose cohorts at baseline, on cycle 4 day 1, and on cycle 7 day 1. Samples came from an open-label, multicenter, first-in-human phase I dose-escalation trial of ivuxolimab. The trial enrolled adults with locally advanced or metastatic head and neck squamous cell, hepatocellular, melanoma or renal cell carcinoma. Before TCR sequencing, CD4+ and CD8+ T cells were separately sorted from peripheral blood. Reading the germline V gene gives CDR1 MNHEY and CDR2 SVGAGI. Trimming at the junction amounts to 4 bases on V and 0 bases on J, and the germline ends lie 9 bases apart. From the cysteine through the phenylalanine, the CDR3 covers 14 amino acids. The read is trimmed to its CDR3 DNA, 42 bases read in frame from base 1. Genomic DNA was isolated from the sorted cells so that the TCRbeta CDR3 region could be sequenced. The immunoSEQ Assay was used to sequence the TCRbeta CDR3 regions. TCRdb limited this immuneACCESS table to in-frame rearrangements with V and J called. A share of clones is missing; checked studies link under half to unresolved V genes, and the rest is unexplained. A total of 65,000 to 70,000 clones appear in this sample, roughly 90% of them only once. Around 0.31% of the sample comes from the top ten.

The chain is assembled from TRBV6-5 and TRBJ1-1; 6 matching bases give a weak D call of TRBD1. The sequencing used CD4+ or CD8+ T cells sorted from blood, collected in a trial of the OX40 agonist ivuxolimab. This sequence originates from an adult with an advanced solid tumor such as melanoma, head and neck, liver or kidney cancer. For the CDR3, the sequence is CASSSYRVNTEAFF. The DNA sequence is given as TGTGCCAGCAGTTCGTACAGGGTGAACACTGAAGCTTTCTTT.